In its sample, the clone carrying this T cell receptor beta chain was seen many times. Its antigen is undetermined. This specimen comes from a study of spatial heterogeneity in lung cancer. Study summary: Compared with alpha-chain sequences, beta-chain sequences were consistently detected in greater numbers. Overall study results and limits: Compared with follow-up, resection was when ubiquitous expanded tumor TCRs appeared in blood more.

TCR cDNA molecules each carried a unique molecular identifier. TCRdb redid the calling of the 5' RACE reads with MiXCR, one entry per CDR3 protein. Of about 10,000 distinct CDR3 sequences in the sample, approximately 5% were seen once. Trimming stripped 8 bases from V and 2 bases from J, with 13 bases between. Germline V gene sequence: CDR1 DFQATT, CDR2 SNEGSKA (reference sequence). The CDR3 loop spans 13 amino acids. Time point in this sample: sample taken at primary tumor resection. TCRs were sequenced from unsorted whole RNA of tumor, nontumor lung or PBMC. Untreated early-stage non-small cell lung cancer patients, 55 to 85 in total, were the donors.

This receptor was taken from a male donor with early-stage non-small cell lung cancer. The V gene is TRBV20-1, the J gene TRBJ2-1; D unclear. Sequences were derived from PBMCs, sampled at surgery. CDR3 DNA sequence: TGCAGTCCTGATGGGGTTGCCTACAATGAGCAGTTCTTC. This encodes CSPDGVAYNEQFF.